This TCR beta chain appears in the sequencing data of a study of cytomegalovirus exposure and HLA in healthy donors (dated by TCRdb to about 2017). At the level of the whole study: An earlier analysis of some 550 of the donors reported 276 Gb of sequence data and around 120 million unique TCR beta sequences from 150 million to 200 million T cells. An early release that covered more than 550 HLA-typed donors contained about 300 gigabases of sequencing data and 75 million to 100 million unique TCR sequences. Of the 300 to 450 genotyped donors, 75% to 85% were placed in the genetic ancestry cluster associated with self-reported Caucasian donors. The study aimed to test whether cataloging public T cell receptors could reveal signatures of past pathogen exposure. Using immunosequencing, the study profiled T cell repertoires from around 670 subjects and related those repertoires to cytomegalovirus serostatus. Along with the roughly 700-subject first cohort, a separate validation cohort of over a hundred different subjects was used. High-throughput TCR immunosequencing, statistical association of individual TCRs with disease status, and machine learning were combined to predict cytomegalovirus infection status. In a later analysis, previously published TCR beta repertoires from 666 donors were re-analyzed and high-resolution HLA genotyping was added so that TCR occurrence patterns could be studied. Rather than using new phenotypic data, the later analysis identified candidate immune exposures from TCR beta sequences and from how often those sequences occurred across donors. An earlier analysis of around 640 of the donors used high-throughput TCR beta sequencing to judge whether each TCR beta V gene segment behaved as functional or pseudogenic. Alongside the repertoire data, information on donor age, sex, ethnicity and CMV serostatus was compiled. A later genetic analysis used genome-wide SNP genotypes for about 65% of the roughly 670 donors, treating that subset as a discovery cohort. Every discovery cohort repertoire had been produced on one sequencing platform. HLA typing covered class I and class II loci at four-digit resolution. Typing coverage differed by locus: A, B, C, DRB1 and DQB1 were typed in roughly 620-630 donors, DQA1 in 500 to 550, DPA1 in around 610, and DPB1 in just under 480. Roughly five DR-DQ haplotypes were handled as single units for association and clustering, since linkage in the cohort was strong. Among several hundred genotyped donors of the cohort, an average of roughly 230,000 unique TCR beta nucleotide sequences was sequenced per donor, of which about 19% were non-productive. General findings and caveats noted by the study authors: Because the 87-base-pair reads could not distinguish some IMGT-functional V segments, including TRBV6-2 and TRBV6-3, those segments were excluded. When HLA alleles, especially DR and DQ, strongly co-occurred, TCR associations were difficult to assign to individual alleles. A cluster of highly shared sequence variants was judged likely to be a technical artifact of the sequencing pipeline. The presence/absence analyses assumed that sequencing depth was roughly uniform across donors, and that assumption may not be true. In a later analysis, HLA-associated TCR beta chains showed more clonal expansion and lower generation probabilities than non-associated chains that were equally common. According to a later analysis, most CMV-associated TCR beta chains appeared to be HLA-restricted, and the HLA associations seemed to be driven largely by CMV exposure. Because counts were too low, fewer than 20 rarely observed V segments, including chromosome 9 orphons, were excluded from the earlier analysis of 587 of the donors. Linkage disequilibrium might explain the correlated functional status among segregating V segments, but an unknown experimental factor could not be excluded. V-gene and J-gene trimming of TCR beta chains was associated with a missense DCLRE1C variant in a later genetic analysis, and the association was replicated in an independent cohort. According to a later analysis, parvovirus B19, influenza, CMV and Epstein-Barr virus appeared linked to several top co-occurrence clusters. Cytomegalovirus status was reported to be diagnosed by the classifier with high specificity and sensitivity in both the original and validation cohorts. Specific HLA alleles were associated with 15,000 to 20,000 TCR beta sequences at a false discovery rate of 0.05 in a later analysis. A later genetic analysis reported fewer N-insertions in productive TCRs among donors in an Asian-associated ancestry cluster than the roughly 620-donor mean. Because HLA typing was unavailable for some donors at each locus, only the typed subset was used in association tests. The study gave a list of around 170 TCR beta chains associated with cytomegalovirus. In an earlier analysis of roughly 560 of the donors, most TCR beta V segments were observed in productive rearrangements about 90% or about 30% of the time, broadly matching IMGT annotations. In vitro tests confirmed that a few of the cytomegalovirus-associated TCR beta chains recognize cytomegalovirus antigens. The authors suggested that the approach could potentially be generalized to other disease states and immunological phenotypes. Most TCR sequences were observed very rarely across donors, whereas some public TCRs were present in many individuals. Only TCR beta chains were sequenced in this cohort, and the absence of alpha or paired-chain data limited detectable features. Immune exposure information for the cohort was limited to CMV serostatus. In a later analysis, TCR association rates were found to vary across HLA loci, with the most associated TCRs seen for DRB1 alleles and the fewest for HLA-C alleles. A further reported finding was that TCR beta sequences accurately predicted the HLA-A and HLA-B alleles for most subjects in the first cohort.

The cohort was made up of under 800 healthy bone marrow donors. All cohort members were sampled while nominally healthy, although unrecorded immune exposures were likely present. The donor tested CMV seropositive, placing the donor among the roughly 300 seropositive members of the cohort. A peripheral blood sample was provided by each donor, and peripheral blood mononuclear cells were used for TCR beta sequencing. The Qiagen DNeasy Blood Extraction Kit was used to extract genomic DNA from the blood cell samples. CDR1 and CDR2 were assigned from the germline V gene as SGHTA and FQGTGA. The CDR3, from cysteine to phenylalanine, totals 15 residues. The kept DNA is CDR3 alone, 45 bases in frame from the first base. V lost 5 bases and J lost 1 base; the stretch between them is 11 bases long. A note on this clone: It has no known antigen specificity. Per-nucleotide qualities are absent, and no much larger clonotype sits a single base away.

Library generation was performed with the immunoSEQ multiplex PCR assay. A mixture of 60 forward primers for TCR Vbeta segments and 13 reverse primers for TCR Jbeta segments was used in the multiplex PCR. The CDR3 region of rearranged TCR beta genes was amplified from genomic DNA with a multiplex PCR assay. On the Illumina HiSeq System, the amplified TCR beta libraries were sequenced as 87-base-pair reads. Regarding the original processing steps: Across the 670 or so repertoires, a later analysis counted some 80 million unique TCR beta chains, approximately 10 million of which were shared by at least two donors. To remove PCR and sequencing errors, raw reads were error-corrected and collapsed into unique sequences using a nearest-neighbor algorithm that merged closely related sequences. To assign V, D and J gene segments, CDR3 sequences were aligned to IMGT reference sequences. Each retained sequence needed at least a six-nucleotide match to both a V gene segment and a J gene segment. A rearrangement counted as productive if the CDR3 had no stop codons and remained in frame with V and J, and every other rearrangement counted as non-productive. Following IMGT convention, CDR3 was defined as the stretch from the second conserved V-encoded cysteine up to the conserved J-encoded phenylalanine. The earlier analysis of about 570 of the donors excluded any sequence lacking an unambiguous match to a single V gene segment. An earlier analysis of 587 of the donors called V segments functional above 56.7% productive rearrangements and segregating when the between-donor standard deviation exceeded 5%. A statistical classification framework was built for diagnosing cytomegalovirus status from the catalog of TCR beta chain sequences. V and J gene assignment, in a later analysis, came from comparing TCR nucleotide sequences with IMGT/GENE-DB human TR gene sequences. The TCRdist pipeline was used in a later analysis to assign CDR3 sequences and most-parsimonious VDJ recombination scenarios. In a later analysis, each TCR beta chain was defined by its CDR3 amino acid sequence together with its V-gene family, and reads lacking a unique V-gene family were excluded. A later analysis removed several hundred highly shared, low-generation-probability nucleotide sequences to deal with suspected cross-contamination and a sequencing artifact. In a later analysis, a clonal expansion index was calculated for each public chain from normalized within-repertoire ranks of inferred template counts. In a later analysis, generation probabilities were computed with a VDJ recombination model fitted to out-of-frame rearrangements, and the resulting probabilities were checked against IGoR. Hypergeometric tests were used in a later analysis to score TCR-TCR, TCR-HLA and TCR-CMV co-occurrence, with a repertoire-size bias correction applied to the TCR pairs. False discovery rates were estimated in a later analysis by permuting HLA or CMV assignments 20 times. In a later analysis, co-occurring TCRs were grouped with DBSCAN, and TCRdist sequence similarity was added when clustering was performed within HLA-allele-positive subsets. Co-occurrence clustering excluded repertoires with fewer than 30,000 or more than 120,000 public chains, plus five with anomalous nucleotide sharing. TCRdb mirrors the immuneACCESS table, restricted to in-frame sequences. Some clones are absent from its copies; in checked studies, under half trace to an unresolved V gene, and the reason for the others is unknown. For V, J and clone size, that table is used; D and trimming come from the DNA. Across this sample there are some 170,000 clones, with 75% to 80% seen only once. The top ten constitute 6.3% of the sample.

The V and J genes are TRBV7-3 and TRBJ2-2; D gene: possibly TRBD2, on 5 matching bases. This TCR came from a man aged 40-55 years in good health and CMV-seropositive. The sample consisted of PBMCs. The CDR3 reads CASSASGMNTGELFF. The nucleotide sequence reads TGTGCCAGCAGCGCAAGCGGTATGAACACCGGGGAGCTGTTTTTT. The full variable domain, with segments outside the CDR3 supplied by the reference TRBV7-3 and TRBJ2-2 proteins, appears as GAGVSQTPSNKVTEKGKYVELRCDPISGHTALYWYRQSLGQGPEFLIYFQGTGAADDSGLPNDRFFAVRPEGSVSTLKIQRTERGDSAVYLCASSASGMNTGELFFGEGSRLTVL.